This is a list of T cell receptor beta chains from one sample in a study of shared clonotypes between healthy human individuals. The table came from immunoSEQ multiplex PCR; TCRdb's copy has only in-frame clones and leaves some out. The sample records about 1.9 million clones, around 93% being singletons. Sequencing used naive CD8+ T cells from PBMCs. Receptors were obtained from a man aged 18 to 30 in good health. Some clones in this sample may be carry-over from other donors' samples. The CDR3 runs from the conserved cysteine through the conserved F or W. A D gene is named only where the DNA matches it firmly. The size of a clone is reported for some rows only, either as once, few or many, or as a class for expanded clones.

D gene: -; J gene: TRBJ2-1; V gene: TRBV2; clone size: -; CDR3 DNA: TGTGCCAGCAAGAATAATGAGCAGTTCTTC; CDR3 protein: CASKNNEQFF
D gene: -; J gene: TRBJ1-1; V gene: TRBV19; clone size: few; CDR3 DNA: TGTGCCAGTAGTATGGACCCGGACCTTGAAGCTTTCTTT; CDR3 protein: CASSMDPDLEAFF
D gene: TRBD1; J gene: TRBJ2-7; V gene: TRBV28; clone size: -; CDR3 DNA: TGTGCCAGCAGGCTTGAGCAGGGGGCTTGGTACGAGCAGTACTTC; CDR3 protein: CASRLEQGAWYEQYF
D gene: -; J gene: TRBJ1-5; V gene: TRBV21-1; clone size: -; CDR3 DNA: TGTGCCAGCAGCAAAGCGCTAGGGGGGGCCAATCAGCCCCAGCATTTT; CDR3 protein: CASSKALGGANQPQHF
D gene: -; J gene: TRBJ2-7; V gene: TRBV5-4; clone size: -; CDR3 DNA: TGTGCCAGCAGACCCGGGACCGGCGCTTACGAGCAGTACTTC; CDR3 protein: CASRPGTGAYEQYF
D gene: -; J gene: TRBJ2-7; V gene: TRBV7-2; clone size: -; CDR3 DNA: TGTGCCAGCAGTTCGCGGGACTGGCCTTACGAGCAGTACTTC; CDR3 protein: CASSSRDWPYEQYF
D gene: -; J gene: TRBJ2-7; V gene: TRBV5-5; clone size: -; CDR3 DNA: TGTGCCAGCAGCTTGGATCACTACGAGCAGTACTTC; CDR3 protein: CASSLDHYEQYF
D gene: -; J gene: TRBJ1-5; V gene: TRBV28; clone size: -; CDR3 DNA: TGTGCCAGCAGTGGTCACAATCAGCCCCAGCATTTT; CDR3 protein: CASSGHNQPQHF
D gene: TRBD2; J gene: TRBJ2-2; V gene: TRBV27; clone size: -; CDR3 DNA: TGTGCCAGCAGTTTACTGACTAGCGGCACCGGGGAGCTGTTTTTT; CDR3 protein: CASSLLTSGTGELFF
D gene: TRBD1; J gene: TRBJ1-1; V gene: TRBV9; clone size: -; CDR3 DNA: TGTGCCAGCAGCGTAGAGGGTACTGCTGCGGGACAGGGAGTTGGCGGAGCTTTCTTT; CDR3 protein: CASSVEGTAAGQGVGGAFF
D gene: TRBD2; J gene: TRBJ2-7; V gene: TRBV4-2; clone size: -; CDR3 DNA: TGTGCCAGCAGCCTTGGCGGGGGGGACTCTCTTGAGCAGTACTTC; CDR3 protein: CASSLGGGDSLEQYF
D gene: -; J gene: TRBJ2-7; V gene: TRBV27; clone size: -; CDR3 DNA: TGTGCCAGCAGTCCCCAGGGACCCTACGAGCAGTACTTC; CDR3 protein: CASSPQGPYEQYF
D gene: TRBD2; J gene: TRBJ2-7; V gene: TRBV6-1; clone size: -; CDR3 DNA: TGTGCCAGCAGTGAAAATGTTAGATCTAGCGGGAGGGCCGGGGAGCAGTACTTC; CDR3 protein: CASSENVRSSGRAGEQYF
D gene: TRBD1; J gene: TRBJ1-5; V gene: TRBV28; clone size: -; CDR3 DNA: TGTGCCAGCACACAGGGGTATAAGCCCCAGCATTTT; CDR3 protein: CASTQGYKPQHF
D gene: -; J gene: TRBJ1-1; V gene: TRBV7-9; clone size: -; CDR3 DNA: TGTGCCAGCAACGGCAGGGAGGGGAACACTGAAGCTTTCTTT; CDR3 protein: CASNGREGNTEAFF
D gene: -; J gene: TRBJ2-1; V gene: TRBV19; clone size: -; CDR3 DNA: TGTGCCAGTAGCCACCCCGGGCCTTACAATGAGCAGTTCTTC; CDR3 protein: CASSHPGPYNEQFF
D gene: -; J gene: TRBJ2-2; V gene: TRBV5-1; clone size: -; CDR3 DNA: TGCGCCAGCAGCCCTATTGGGCCCGGGGAGCTGTTTTTT; CDR3 protein: CASSPIGPGELFF
D gene: TRBD2; J gene: TRBJ2-3; V gene: TRBV7-8; clone size: once; CDR3 DNA: TGTGCCAGCAGGGGACTAGCGGGAGTCGATACGCAGTATTTT; CDR3 protein: CASRGLAGVDTQYF
D gene: -; J gene: TRBJ1-1; V gene: TRBV27; clone size: -; CDR3 DNA: TGTGCCAGCAGTTTAGCACAGTTGGCGAACACTGAAGCTTTCTTT; CDR3 protein: CASSLAQLANTEAFF
D gene: -; J gene: TRBJ2-7; V gene: TRBV9; clone size: -; CDR3 DNA: TGTGCCAGCAGCCCCCGGGGCGGGGTCTCCTACGAGCAGTACTTC; CDR3 protein: CASSPRGGVSYEQYF
D gene: -; J gene: TRBJ2-7; V gene: TRBV27; clone size: -; CDR3 DNA: TGTGCCAGCAGCCCCAGTTTGGGAACAGAGGACTACGAGCAGTACTTC; CDR3 protein: CASSPSLGTEDYEQYF
D gene: TRBD1; J gene: TRBJ2-7; V gene: TRBV9; clone size: -; CDR3 DNA: TGTGCCAGCAGCGCCTACCCAGGGACAGGGGTAGACGAGCAGTACTTC; CDR3 protein: CASSAYPGTGVDEQYF
D gene: TRBD1; J gene: TRBJ2-2; V gene: TRBV11-2; clone size: -; CDR3 DNA: TGTGCCAGCCCAAGGGGGACAGGGCACACCGGGGAGCTGTTTTTT; CDR3 protein: CASPRGTGHTGELFF
D gene: -; J gene: TRBJ1-1; V gene: TRBV15; clone size: -; CDR3 DNA: TGTGCCACCAGCAGTAGGGTGGTCGCAAACACTGAAGCTTTCTTT; CDR3 protein: CATSSRVVANTEAFF
D gene: TRBD2; J gene: TRBJ2-7; V gene: TRBV6-1; clone size: -; CDR3 DNA: TGTGCCAGCAGTGAATTCGGGGGAGGGACCGAGCAGTACTTC; CDR3 protein: CASSEFGGGTEQYF
D gene: TRBD1; J gene: TRBJ1-1; V gene: TRBV5-1; clone size: few; CDR3 DNA: TGCGCCAGCAGCGCCGGACAGGTTGAAGCTTTCTTT; CDR3 protein: CASSAGQVEAFF
D gene: -; J gene: TRBJ1-1; V gene: TRBV27; clone size: -; CDR3 DNA: TGTGCCAGCAGTTCGGGCCCCAGGGGGAACACTGAAGCTTTCTTT; CDR3 protein: CASSSGPRGNTEAFF
D gene: TRBD1; J gene: TRBJ1-1; V gene: TRBV30; clone size: -; CDR3 DNA: TGTGCCTGGGACACCGGGACAGGGGCGCCCACTGAAGCTTTCTTT; CDR3 protein: CAWDTGTGAPTEAFF
D gene: -; J gene: TRBJ1-1; V gene: TRBV5-1; clone size: -; CDR3 DNA: TGCGCCAGCAGCAATCCCTCGGAAAGCCTTGATCCTGAGGCTTTCTTT; CDR3 protein: CASSNPSESLDPEAFF
D gene: -; J gene: TRBJ1-2; V gene: TRBV10-2; clone size: -; CDR3 DNA: TGCGCCAGCAGTGGTTCCAGAAATTCAGCCCTTTTTGCGTCCCCAGGAGGCTACACCTTC; CDR3 protein: CASSGSRNSALFASPGGYTF
D gene: -; J gene: TRBJ2-5; V gene: TRBV28; clone size: once; CDR3 DNA: TGTGCCAGCAGCTTCGAGGGTTACCAAGAGACCCAGTACTTC; CDR3 protein: CASSFEGYQETQYF
D gene: TRBD2; J gene: TRBJ2-7; V gene: TRBV4-1; clone size: -; CDR3 DNA: TGCGCCAGCAGCCAACGGACTAGCGGGAGCTCCTACGAGCAGTACTTC; CDR3 protein: CASSQRTSGSSYEQYF
D gene: -; J gene: TRBJ2-3; V gene: TRBV6-4; clone size: -; CDR3 DNA: TGTGCCAGCAGTGTTCACCAGCGGGATACGCAGTATTTT; CDR3 protein: CASSVHQRDTQYF
D gene: -; J gene: TRBJ2-7; V gene: TRBV9; clone size: -; CDR3 DNA: TGTGCCAGCAGCGCTCCGGGACGTCCGACCTACGAGCAGTACTTC; CDR3 protein: CASSAPGRPTYEQYF
D gene: -; J gene: TRBJ2-6; V gene: TRBV5-1; clone size: -; CDR3 DNA: TGCGCCAGCAGCCCTCAGGTAGGGAGGCCCTCTGGGGCCAACGTCCTGACTTTC; CDR3 protein: CASSPQVGRPSGANVLTF
D gene: -; J gene: TRBJ1-3; V gene: TRBV27; clone size: -; CDR3 DNA: TGTGCCAGCAGCGCTGGAAACACCATATATTTT; CDR3 protein: CASSAGNTIYF
D gene: TRBD2; J gene: TRBJ2-1; V gene: TRBV7-2; clone size: -; CDR3 DNA: TGTGCCAGCAGCTTAGGCGGGAGTAAGAAGGATGAGCAGTTCTTC; CDR3 protein: CASSLGGSKKDEQFF
D gene: -; J gene: TRBJ2-1; V gene: TRBV11-3; clone size: -; CDR3 DNA: TGTGCCAGCAGCCTTACGACCAGGGCCGGGCAGTTCTTC; CDR3 protein: CASSLTTRAGQFF
D gene: TRBD1; J gene: TRBJ2-7; V gene: TRBV7-9; clone size: -; CDR3 DNA: TGTGCCAGCAGCTACTGGACAGGGGGTGGGATCGAGCAGTACTTC; CDR3 protein: CASSYWTGGGIEQYF
D gene: -; J gene: TRBJ1-1; V gene: TRBV28; clone size: -; CDR3 DNA: TGTGCCAGCAGGCCTCAGATAGCGAACACTGAAGCTTTCTTT; CDR3 protein: CASRPQIANTEAFF
D gene: TRBD1; J gene: TRBJ2-1; V gene: TRBV28; clone size: -; CDR3 DNA: TGTGCCAGCAGTCCTCGCCCGGGACAGCTACTGGACAATGAGCAGTTCTTC; CDR3 protein: CASSPRPGQLLDNEQFF
D gene: -; J gene: TRBJ1-2; V gene: TRBV5-1; clone size: -; CDR3 DNA: TGCGCCAGCAGTGGTCGAGCAGGGCCGGACTATGGCTACACCTTC; CDR3 protein: CASSGRAGPDYGYTF